The 18 T cell receptor beta chains given below trace back to one sample, sequenced in a study of post-analysis software for immune sequencing data. No antigens are known for them. Unique-molecular-identifier-tagged TCR beta cDNA libraries were used. TCRdb recomputed calls from the PCR reads with MiXCR, one row per CDR3 protein. Of more than 450,000 distinct CDR3 sequences in the sample, around 44% were seen once. Study results and limitations: Roughly five TRBV segments were more frequent in patients than controls; TRBV5-6, TRBV5-1 and TRBV20-1 belonged to this group.

Sequences were obtained from blood. Receptors were obtained from a girl aged 10-17 years with multiple sclerosis.

This clonotype has just a few counts. The gene calls are TRBV11-2 and TRBJ2-7; 9 nucleotides line up with TRBD1. The CDR3 spans 14 residues. Germline trimming cut 6 bases from V and 6 bases from J; bases unmatched to any gene: 9. Germline V gene data show CDR1 as SGHAT and CDR2 as FQNNGV. CDR3 bases: TGTGCCAGCAGGAATATTAAACAGGGGGCCGAGCAGTACTTC. This codes for CASRNIKQGAEQYF.

The chain has TRBV20-1 and TRBJ1-1; D perhaps matches TRBD1 (5 bases). The CDR3 is 13 amino acids. V was pared by 6 bases and J by 2 bases, with 13 bases between. Germline loops: CDR1 DFQATT, CDR2 SNEGSKA (reference sequence). This CDR3 is CSATGTFNTEAFF. CDR3 nucleotide sequence: TGCAGTGCAACCGGGACCTTTAACACTGAAGCTTTCTTT.

The sample holds a few counts of this clonotype. The chain uses TRBV6-6 and TRBJ1-2, with D possibly being TRBD1 (5 bases). The CDR3 runs to 17 residues. The germline V and J ends were trimmed by 0 bases and 4 bases, with 18 bases remaining between them. The V gene's germline CDR1 is MNHNY and CDR2 SVGAGI (reference sequence). This chain's CDR3 is CASSYSILRSRGYGYTF. CDR3 bases: TGTGCCAGCAGTTACTCGATCCTTCGGTCGAGGGGCTATGGCTACACCTTC.

A single count supports this clonotype. The rearrangement uses TRBV20-1 and TRBJ1-1; D gene ambiguous. V shed 3 bases and J shed 6 bases, with 11 bases lying between them. The CDR3 consists of 12 residues. Germline V gene sequence: CDR1 DFQATT, CDR2 SNEGSKA (reference sequence). The CDR3 region has the DNA TGCAGTGCTAGTGCCTCTAACTCTGAAGCTTTCTTT. Its translation is CSASASNSEAFF.

This clonotype has at least ten counts. The chain joins TRBV5-6 to TRBJ2-7, with 9 bases aligning to TRBD2. V gave up 2 bases and J gave up 5 bases; unmatched junction bases: 5. This CDR3 contains 14 residues. The V gene's germline CDR1 is SGHDT and CDR2 YYEEEE. CDR3 residues: CASSLAGTSNEQYF. The CDR3 region has the DNA TGTGCCAGCAGCTTAGCCGGGACTAGCAACGAGCAGTACTTC.

Written as DNA, the CDR3 is TGTGCCAGCAGTTTATCCCGGGATACCTACAATGAGCAGTTCTTC. The encoded protein is CASSLSRDTYNEQFF. The V and J genes are TRBV27 and TRBJ2-1; D is perhaps TRBD2 (5 bases). Germline CDR1 MNHEY, CDR2 SMNVEV (reference sequence). This CDR3 has 15 amino acids. Trimming took 0 bases from V and 2 from J, leaving 8 bases between them.

The rearrangement links TRBV12-3 or TRBV12-4 to TRBJ1-2; 9 bases are shared with TRBD1. V gave up 5 bases and J gave up 7 bases; unmatched junction bases: 14. The CDR3 runs 16 residues. The CDR3 nucleotides read TGTGCCAGCAGTGCTCCGGGACAGGGAACCAGGGGTGGCTACACCTTC. Translating it yields CASSAPGQGTRGGYTF.

The sample holds a few counts of this clonotype. The rearrangement joins TRBV6-5 to TRBJ1-1, with 10 bases lining up with TRBD1. The CDR3 extends over 17 amino acids. Losses at the gene ends were 2 bases for V and 2 bases for J; bases not matched to a gene: 8. Germline lookup yields CDR1 MNHEY and CDR2 SVGAGI. DNA for the CDR3: TGTGCCAGCAGTTACCCCACCGGACAGGGGGTCAACACTGAAGCTTTCTTT. This translates into CASSYPTGQGVNTEAFF.

This clonotype was observed once. The CDR3 loop is CASSALERGSTDTQYF. In DNA form, the CDR3 reads TGTGCCAGCAGCGCGCTGGAACGGGGGAGCACAGATACGCAGTATTTT. The chain uses TRBV7-8 and TRBJ2-3; D may be TRBD2 (6 bases). CDR1 is SGHVS and CDR2 is FQNEAQ in the germline V gene. The CDR3 consists of 16 residues. V dropped 5 bases and J dropped 0 bases, with 15 bases sitting between them.

The table lists this clonotype with a few counts. The chain joins TRBV10-3 to TRBJ2-7, with D perhaps matching TRBD1 or TRBD2 (6 bases each). The V and J ends lost 7 bases and 5 bases respectively, with 18 bases between them. The CDR3 is 14 residues long. Germline CDR1 reads ENHRY; CDR2 reads SYGVKD. The CDR3 DNA reads as TGTGCCATCAACTCCCCACAGGGAGGCAACGAGCAGTACTTC. Translated: CAINSPQGGNEQYF.

The gene calls are TRBV9 and TRBJ2-7; D could derive from TRBD1 or TRBD2 (6 bases each). Germline V gene lookup returns CDR1 SGDLS and CDR2 YYNGEE. The CDR3 runs 14 residues. V was clipped by 7 bases and J by 2 bases, with 16 bases between them. CDR3 in DNA: TGTGCCAGCGGGCAAGGCGGGACACCCTACGAGCAGTACTTC. Translating it yields CASGQGGTPYEQYF.

This sequence joins TRBV27 and TRBJ2-1; D could derive from TRBD1 or TRBD2 (5 bases each). Trimming removed 5 bases at V and 7 bases at J, with 21 bases between. Germline lookup yields CDR1 MNHEY and CDR2 SMNVEV (reference sequence). The CDR3 is made up of 16 amino acids. For the CDR3, the DNA is TGTGCCAGCAGTCTCCCGCCGGGACCGGGCGTAAATGAGCAGTTCTTC. It translates to CASSLPPGPGVNEQFF.

The V call is TRBV6-1, the J call TRBJ2-2; D gene uncertain. Germline V CDR1 and CDR2: MNHNS, SASEGT. V lost 4 bases and J lost 2, with 14 bases in between. The CDR3 runs 16 residues. The CDR3 nucleotides read TGTGCCAGCAGTGGGAGAAGGGAAAGTAACACCGGGGAGCTGTTTTTT. It translates to CASSGRRESNTGELFF.

This clonotype was detected a few times. CDR3 sequence reads: CASMAGINSPLHF. The CDR3 nucleotides are TGTGCCAGCATGGCAGGGATTAATTCACCCCTCCACTTT. The V and J genes are TRBV6-6 and TRBJ1-6, with D perhaps matching TRBD1 (5 bases). Trimming left V 7 bases short and J 6 bases short, with 10 bases between. Germline CDR1 reads MNHNY; CDR2 reads SVGAGI (reference sequence). This CDR3 comprises 13 residues.

The rearrangement joins TRBV27 to TRBJ2-3; D possibly matches TRBD1 or TRBD2 (5 bases each). The CDR3 is made up of 15 amino acids. CDR1 is MNHEY and CDR2 is SMNVEV in the germline V gene (reference sequence). V was pared by 10 bases and J by 0 bases, with 17 bases between. The CDR3 sequence is CATNHRDPSTDTQYF. CDR3 sequence (DNA): TGTGCCACCAACCACCGGGACCCTAGCACAGATACGCAGTATTTT.

This clonotype was seen a handful of times. J is TRBJ1-2 and V is TRBV29-1; the D gene is possibly TRBD1 (5 bases). Trimming left V 8 bases short and J 8 bases short, with 18 bases between. The CDR3 loop spans 12 amino acids. From germline, CDR1 is SQVTM and CDR2 ANQGSEA. The CDR3 coding sequence is TGCAGCTCCGTTGCGGACAAGATCGGCTACACCTTC. Its protein is CSSVADKIGYTF.

This clonotype came up a few times. The V and J genes are TRBV12-3 or TRBV12-4 and TRBJ2-7; 8 positions match TRBD2. V trimming: 5 bases; J trimming: 5 bases; junction bases outside the gene matches: 8. This CDR3 comprises 14 residues. CDR3: CASSPSTSGDEQYF. DNA for the CDR3: TGTGCCAGCAGTCCCTCCACTAGCGGCGACGAGCAGTACTTC.

This clonotype showed up just a few times. The chain has TRBV7-3 and TRBJ2-5, with 13 nucleotides matching TRBD2. From germline, CDR1 is SGHTA and CDR2 FQGTGA. The V and J ends lost 5 bases and 3 bases, in that order; junction bases with no gene match: 6. The CDR3 sequence is 16 residues long. CDR3 in amino acids: CASSPYGTSGEETQYF. The DNA of the CDR3 is TGTGCCAGCAGCCCCTACGGGACTAGCGGGGAAGAGACCCAGTACTTC.